A selection of T cell receptor beta chains follows, all from one sample in a study of blood T cell repertoires in COVID-19. This table comes from immunoSEQ multiplex PCR, and its TCRdb copy is limited to in-frame clones, with some not included. This table holds about 100,000 clones, around nine tenths found once. Sequencing used peripheral blood. All receptors come from a human donor in a cohort sampled during active COVID-19. Each CDR3 is given with its conserved first and last residue. D genes are given only for firm matches. A row's size may be missing; if present it is once, few, many or a size class.

j_gene	d_gene	v_gene	abundance	CDR3nt	CDR3aa
TRBJ1-4	NA	TRBV7-9	NA	TGTGCCAGCAGAGGGCGGGCAACTAATGAAAAACTGTTTTTT	CASRGRATNEKLFF
TRBJ2-5	NA	TRBV6-5	NA	TGTGCCAGCAGTCGAACAGGAGAGGCAGAGACCCAGTACTTC	CASSRTGEAETQYF
TRBJ2-7	TRBD2	TRBV20-1	NA	TGCAGTGCTAGTCGACTAGCGGGAGTGCTCGAGCAGTACTTC	CSASRLAGVLEQYF
TRBJ2-7	NA	TRBV11-3	NA	TGTGCCAGCAGCTTACCTGGGGCGGACTACGAGCAGTACTTC	CASSLPGADYEQYF
TRBJ2-7	TRBD2	TRBV3-1/TRBV3-2	NA	TGTGCCAGCAGCCAAGCCCTAGGCGGGGGACTTTCTTCACGGCTGGGGGAGCAGTACTTC	CASSQALGGGLSSRLGEQYF
TRBJ1-6	NA	TRBV10-3	NA	TGTGCCATCAGTGAGTCGCCGGGTTCCTATAATTCACCCCTCCACTTT	CAISESPGSYNSPLHF
TRBJ2-2	TRBD2	TRBV2	NA	TGTGCCAGCATTTGGGGACTAGCGGGGGGCGCGAACACCGGGGAGCTGTTTTTT	CASIWGLAGGANTGELFF
TRBJ2-7	TRBD1	TRBV18	NA	TGTGCCAGTCGCCGGGACAGCAGCTCCTACGAGCAGTACTTC	CASRRDSSSYEQYF
TRBJ2-3	NA	TRBV6-1	few	TGTGCCAGCAGTGAAGGCAGCGTGAGTACGCAGTATTTT	CASSEGSVSTQYF
TRBJ1-2	NA	TRBV5-6	NA	TGTGCCAGCACTTACCAACCCAGGGGTCGGGACTATGGCTACACCTTC	CASTYQPRGRDYGYTF
TRBJ2-7	TRBD1	TRBV10-3	NA	TGTGCCATCAGTGAAGGACAGGGGGGCGAGCAGTACTTC	CAISEGQGGEQYF
TRBJ1-5	NA	TRBV19	NA	TGTGCCAGTAGGGACAGAGATTATAGCAATCAGCCCCAGCATTTT	CASRDRDYSNQPQHF
TRBJ1-5	TRBD1	TRBV30	NA	TGTGCCTGGAGTCCGGGACAGGGTGGTGTTCAGCCCCAGCATTTT	CAWSPGQGGVQPQHF
TRBJ2-6	NA	TRBV7-6	NA	TGTGCCAGCAGCGCGCAGGGTTCCGGGGCCAACGTCCTGACTTTC	CASSAQGSGANVLTF
TRBJ2-5	TRBD2	TRBV15	NA	TGTGCCACCAGCAGAGATAGGGGAGGGCCCGAAGAGACCCAGTACTTC	CATSRDRGGPEETQYF
TRBJ2-3	TRBD2	TRBV19	NA	TGTGCCAGTAGTATACTAGCGGGGTTCACAGATACGCAGTATTTT	CASSILAGFTDTQYF
TRBJ1-3	NA	TRBV6-5	NA	TGTGCCAGCAGTCCGGACAGCAGAAACACCATATATTTT	CASSPDSRNTIYF
TRBJ1-5	NA	TRBV3-1/TRBV3-2	NA	TGTGCCAGCAGCCAAGCTCACAGGGAGAAGGAAAGCAATCAGCCCCAGCATTTT	CASSQAHREKESNQPQHF
TRBJ1-4	NA	TRBV7-7	NA	TGTGCTAGCAGCTTAGGTGTCGGACGGGGTGAAAAACTGTTTTTT	CASSLGVGRGEKLFF
TRBJ2-3	NA	TRBV2	NA	TGTGCCAGCAGAGGGGTGGGCGGGGTGAATACGCAGTATTTT	CASRGVGGVNTQYF
TRBJ1-6	NA	TRBV12-3/TRBV12-4	NA	TGTGCCAGCAGAACGACACGCTCACCCCTCCACTTT	CASRTTRSPLHF
TRBJ1-1	NA	TRBV4-1	NA	TGCGCCAGCAGCCAAGTAGGTCGAGGCAGGGGGAACACTGAAGCTTTCTTT	CASSQVGRGRGNTEAFF
TRBJ2-3	NA	TRBV5-4	NA	TGTGCCAGCAGCTTGATTAGCGGTGGGACAGATACGCAGTATTTT	CASSLISGGTDTQYF
TRBJ1-5	NA	TRBV19	NA	TGTGCCAGTAGTATTGCAGGGGTCAATCAGCCCCAGCATTTT	CASSIAGVNQPQHF
TRBJ2-7	NA	TRBV7-8	NA	TGTGCCAGCAGCTTGGGGAGCGGTTCCTACGAGCAGTACTTC	CASSLGSGSYEQYF
TRBJ2-7	NA	TRBV20-1	NA	TGCAGTGCTTACCTCGGGTGGGAGCAGTACTTC	CSAYLGWEQYF
TRBJ1-6	TRBD1	TRBV12-5	few	TGTGCTAGTGGTTTGGGACAGGGGGCAAATTCACCCCTCCACTTT	CASGLGQGANSPLHF
TRBJ2-1	TRBD1	TRBV4-1	NA	TGCGCCAGCAGCCAGGCCGGGACAGGGAACAATGAGCAGTTCTTC	CASSQAGTGNNEQFF
TRBJ1-2	NA	TRBV5-1	few	TGCGCCAGCAGCTTGACCCCGTTCGAGGCCACGGGTGGCTACACCTTC	CASSLTPFEATGGYTF
TRBJ1-4	NA	TRBV2	NA	TGTGCCAGCAGTGAAAGGGGGTATGGTAATGAAAAACTGTTTTTT	CASSERGYGNEKLFF
TRBJ1-5	TRBD1	TRBV28	NA	TGTGCCAGCAGTTTATGGGGACAGGGCCTCCAGCCCCAGCATTTT	CASSLWGQGLQPQHF
TRBJ1-3	NA	TRBV6-2/TRBV6-3	NA	TGTGCCAGCAGTTACGTCAGCTCTGGAAACACCATATATTTT	CASSYVSSGNTIYF
TRBJ2-7	TRBD2	TRBV25-1	once	TGTGCCAGCAGTGGAGCGGGGGGCTACGAGCAGTACTTC	CASSGAGGYEQYF
TRBJ2-7	TRBD2	TRBV6-5	NA	TGTGCCAGCAGCCCCGGGAGGGACACCTACGAGCAGTACTTC	CASSPGRDTYEQYF
TRBJ2-7	NA	TRBV12-3/TRBV12-4	NA	TGTGCCAGCAGTTCCTCTGGGGCTTTCGAGCAGTACTTC	CASSSSGAFEQYF
TRBJ2-7	NA	TRBV6-1	NA	TGTGCCAGCAGTGAAGGGCCGGGGACCTACGAGCAGTACTTC	CASSEGPGTYEQYF
TRBJ2-2	NA	TRBV11-3	few	TGTGCCAGCAGGGGTCTAGTGGGGGCCGCCGGGGAGCTGTTTTTT	CASRGLVGAAGELFF
TRBJ2-7	NA	TRBV16	NA	TGTGCCAGCAGCCAATCACAGTACTACGAGCAGTACTTC	CASSQSQYYEQYF
TRBJ2-5	NA	TRBV18	NA	TGTGCCAGCTCACCTGGCACACAAGAGACCCAGTACTTC	CASSPGTQETQYF
TRBJ1-1	NA	TRBV2	NA	TGTGCCAGCAGTGAGCAGGGCCCGAACACTGAAGCTTTCTTT	CASSEQGPNTEAFF
TRBJ2-3	NA	TRBV9	NA	TGTGCCAGCAGCCCCCGTGGGGGCTCCGCGATGGGGGATACGCAGTATTTT	CASSPRGGSAMGDTQYF
TRBJ2-1	TRBD2	TRBV2	NA	TGTCTTAGCGGGAGTGGGGCTTACAGCTCCTACAATGAGCAGTTCTTC	CLSGSGAYSSYNEQFF
TRBJ2-2	NA	TRBV4-2	NA	TGTGCCAGCAGCCAAGAAGGCACAGCCACCGGGGAGCTGTTTTTT	CASSQEGTATGELFF
TRBJ2-3	NA	TRBV5-4	NA	TGTGCCAGCAGCTTTCCGCGGGGTAGCACAGATACGCAGTATTTT	CASSFPRGSTDTQYF
TRBJ1-5	TRBD1	TRBV28	NA	TGTGCCAGCAGTGAACTATTACAGGGGGCAAAGCTTCAGCCCCAGCATTTT	CASSELLQGAKLQPQHF